This T cell receptor (beta chain) was identified in a study of cytomegalovirus exposure and HLA in healthy donors. Study as a whole: There were some 81 million unique TCRs (from HLA-typed donors) in an early data release. Overall study results and limits: The majority of TCR sequences were rare, yet some public TCRs appeared in many donors. Likely technical artifact: a cluster of highly shared sequence variants.

Primers included in the PCR were 60 Vbeta and 13 Jbeta primers. Assay: immunoSEQ multiplex PCR; the TCRdb copy retains only in-frame clones and omits some. The sample contains under 150,000 clones, more than 65% of which appear only once. Germline V gene sequence: CDR1 MNHNS, CDR2 SASEGT. Trimming pared 4 bases from V and 3 bases from J, leaving 9 bases between. The CDR3 extends over 14 amino acids. For this clone: Its target is not known.

The material sequenced was PBMCs. This receptor was taken from a woman aged 60 to 75 in good health and CMV-seropositive. The genes are TRBV6-1 and TRBJ1-4; no firm D call. The chain's CDR3 is CASSGLLPNEKLFF. CDR3 DNA: TGTGCCAGCAGTGGACTTCTACCTAATGAAAAACTGTTTTTT.